This T cell receptor beta chain was identified during a study of blood T cell repertoires in COVID-19. Overall study: Samples of COVID-19 (acute and convalescent) were obtained from the United States, Italy and Spain. PBMCs, B-cell-depleted T cells, or T cells were the source of the cDNA or gDNA that made up the material.

Sequenced by immunoSEQ multiplex PCR; TCRdb stores in-frame clones only, minus some. In the table there are 70,000 to 90,000 clones, roughly 83% of which are singletons. CDR1 and CDR2 from the germline V gene are LNHDA and SQIVND (reference sequence). The CDR3 contains 15 residues. The ends lost 9 bases at V and 2 bases at J; junction bases unmatched: 8. J is TRBJ2-3 and V is TRBV19; TRBD2 aligns across 10 bases. The sequenced sample was peripheral blood. This receptor was obtained from a human donor in a cohort sampled during active COVID-19. The CDR3 loop reads CASRGLAENTDTQYF. CDR3 nucleotide sequence: TGTGCCAGCCGAGGACTAGCGGAGAACACAGATACGCAGTATTTT.